This T cell receptor beta chain was captured in a study of cytomegalovirus exposure and HLA in healthy donors. For the study at large: Most donors, more than 80% of roughly 400 genotyped, fell in the Caucasian-associated ancestry cluster. Study results and limitations: Reportedly, diagnosis of cytomegalovirus status by the classifier showed high specificity and sensitivity.

Primers included in the PCR were 60 Vbeta and 13 Jbeta primers. Profiled with immunoSEQ multiplex PCR; TCRdb holds only in-frame clones, not every one. This table holds approximately 170,000 clones, around three quarters found once. This clone was recorded a few times. Antigen: not known. The V gene's germline CDR1 is LNHDA and CDR2 SQIVND (reference sequence). This CDR3 has 15 amino acids. V shed 1 base, J shed 9 bases, and the junction held 10 bases outside the gene matches. The chain uses TRBV19 and TRBJ2-5; 8 positions agree with TRBD1. Sequencing was performed on PBMCs. The TCR was taken from a woman aged 40 to 50 in good health and CMV-seronegative. CDR3 nucleotide sequence: TGTGCCAGTAGTATAGGGACAGGGCGCGGTGAATCCCAGTACTTC. This codes for CASSIGTGRGESQYF.